A single sample is the source of the 29 T cell receptor beta chains below, sequenced in a study of blood T cell repertoires in COVID-19. Assay used: immunoSEQ multiplex PCR; TCRdb lists only in-frame clones, some missing. The repertoire holds roughly 200,000 clones, with 80% to 90% as singletons. Specimen: peripheral blood. The receptors shown here come from a man aged 55 to 69 with acute or convalescent COVID-19.

V is TRBV19 and J is TRBJ1-5; D possibly corresponds to TRBD1 (5 bases). Trimming stripped 4 bases from V and 3 bases from J, with 13 bases between. Germline V gene data show CDR1 as LNHDA and CDR2 as SQIVND (reference sequence). The CDR3 contains 15 residues. CDR3 amino acids: CASSKGLENNQPQHF. As DNA, the CDR3 is TGTGCCAGTAGTAAGGGGTTGGAGAACAATCAGCCCCAGCATTTT.

This chain links TRBV4-3 with TRBJ2-4; 7 bases fit TRBD1. The CDR3 length is 17 residues. Germline V gene data show CDR1 as LGHNA and CDR2 as YSLEER. Losses at the gene ends were 0 bases for V and 0 bases for J; bases not matched to a gene: 5. The CDR3 protein is CASSQERAGGAKNIQYF. The DNA of the CDR3 is TGCGCCAGCAGCCAAGAAAGGGCAGGGGGAGCCAAAAACATTCAGTACTTC.

On this clone itself: The junction does not match germline at one end; this may be a read error. V and J are TRBV7-3 and TRBJ1-5; possible D gene TRBD1, 6 bases. The CDR3 is 16 amino acids. From germline, CDR1 is SGHTA and CDR2 FQGTGA. DNA of the CDR3: TGTGCCAGCAGCTTAACGTACCAGGGGTTGAATCCGCCCCAGCATTTT. Amino acids: CASSLTYQGLNPPQHF.

The chain couples TRBV2 to TRBJ2-5; D might be TRBD2 (6 bases). The CDR3 has 14 amino acids. Trimming cost V 4 bases and J 5 bases, with 14 bases left between them. From germline, CDR1 is SNHLY and CDR2 FYNNEI. The CDR3 bases are TGTGCCAGCAGTGTTCGGAGGGAGCTTGAGACCCAGTACTTC. This translates into CASSVRRELETQYF. The full variable domain, in which reference TRBV2 and TRBJ2-5 provide the parts outside the CDR3, is EPEVTQTPSHQVTQMGQEVILRCVPISNHLYFYWYRQILGQKVEFLVSFYNNEISEKSEIFDDQFSVERPDGSNFTLKIRSTKLEDSAMYFCASSVRRELETQYFGPGTRLLVL.

The chain recombines TRBV9 with TRBJ2-5, with TRBD2 identical over 12 bases. CDR3 length equals 16 residues. V lost 3 bases to trimming and J lost 1 base; unmatched junction nucleotides: 4. Germline-derived CDR1 and CDR2 are SGDLS and YYNGEE. The CDR3 nucleotides read TGTGCCAGCAGCGAAGGACTAGCGGGAACCCAAGAGACCCAGTACTTC. Amino acids: CASSEGLAGTQETQYF.

This sequence joins TRBV19 and TRBJ2-5; D unclear. The CDR3 runs 14 residues. Trimming left V 5 bases short and J 1 base short, with 11 bases between. Germline V gene lookup returns CDR1 LNHDA and CDR2 SQIVND (reference sequence). As DNA, the CDR3 is TGTGCCAGTAGTCCCATTTTCCCCCAAGAGACCCAGTACTTC. The encoded protein is CASSPIFPQETQYF.

The J gene is TRBJ2-1, the V gene TRBV7-9, with 7 bases lining up with TRBD1. The V gene end was trimmed by 10 bases and the J gene end by 8 bases; junction bases not matched to a gene: 14. The CDR3 spans 14 residues. CDR1 SEHNR and CDR2 FQNEAQ come from the germline V gene (reference sequence). The CDR3 reads CANGKLDRADEQFF. CDR3 DNA sequence: TGTGCCAACGGAAAATTAGACAGGGCTGATGAGCAGTTCTTC.

The chain joins TRBV30 to TRBJ1-1; maybe TRBD1 (5 bases). Germline CDR1 GTSNPN, CDR2 SVGIG (reference sequence). The CDR3 extends over 13 amino acids. V shed 8 bases and J shed 3 bases, with 16 bases lying between them. The CDR3 loop reads CARKGQFDTEAFF. The CDR3 coding sequence is TGTGCCCGTAAGGGGCAGTTTGACACTGAAGCTTTCTTT.

This clone appeared once. A junction boundary mismatches the germline segment, possibly from a read error. J is TRBJ2-1 and V is TRBV18; 7 bases line up with TRBD2. The CDR3 runs 15 residues. Germline V CDR1 and CDR2: KGHSH, LQKENI. This chain's CDR3 is CASSPLAHTYNEQFF. The CDR3 DNA reads TGTGCCAGCTCGCCACTAGCGCACACCTACAATGAGCAGTTCTTC.

The chain links TRBV5-4 to TRBJ2-1, with D hard to call. CDR3 size: 13 residues. The V gene lost 1 base and the J gene lost 7 bases, with 9 bases spanning the gap. Germline CDR1 is SGHNT and CDR2 is YYREEE (reference sequence). The CDR3: CASSLQLVNEQFF. For the CDR3, the DNA is TGTGCCAGCAGCTTGCAATTAGTTAATGAGCAGTTCTTC.

This clone was observed a handful of times. The chain links TRBV7-3 to TRBJ2-1, with 8 positions matching TRBD2. With V trimmed by 5 bases and J by 0 bases, 21 bases remained unmatched. Germline CDR1 reads SGHTA; CDR2 reads FQGTGA. The CDR3 consists of 21 residues. The CDR3 DNA reads TGTGCCAGCAGCACTAGCGGTGAGGGGCCCTCGAACCTAAGCTCCTACAATGAGCAGTTCTTC. Its translation is CASSTSGEGPSNLSSYNEQFF.

This CDR3 reads CASSPSGSDKNIQYF. In nucleotides, the CDR3 is TGTGCCAGCAGCCCTAGCGGGAGTGACAAAAACATTCAGTACTTC. This rearrangement joins TRBV7-3 to TRBJ2-4; TRBD2 matches 10 bases. Per germline, CDR1 SGHTA and CDR2 FQGTGA. The trim removed 5 bases at V and 3 bases at J, leaving 4 bases unmatched. The CDR3 spans 15 residues.

J is TRBJ2-7 and V is TRBV6-1; D is possibly TRBD1 (6 bases). The germline V gene has CDR1 MNHNS and CDR2 SASEGT. CDR3 size: 18 residues. The V end was cut by 4 bases, the J end by 2 bases, with 24 bases between. The CDR3 here is CASSAKPPGTSRAYEQYF. The CDR3 nucleotides read TGTGCCAGCAGTGCCAAACCCCCTGGGACATCAAGGGCCTACGAGCAGTACTTC.

DNA for the CDR3: TGTGCTAGTGGTTTGGTAAGTGGGCCAGGGGGAATGAGGACTGAAGCTTTCTTT. This translates into CASGLVSGPGGMRTEAFF. This chain links TRBV12-5 with TRBJ1-1; 7 bases fit TRBD1. With 0 bases clipped from V and 5 bases from J, the junction kept 15 bases outside the gene matches. The CDR3 runs to 18 residues. CDR1 is LGHNT and CDR2 is FRNRAP in the germline V gene. Filled out from reference TRBV12-5 and TRBJ1-1, the complete variable domain reads DARVTQTPRHKVTEMGQEVTMRCQPILGHNTVFWYRQTMMQGLELLAYFRNRAPLDDSGMPKDRFSAEMPDATLATLKIQPSEPRDSAVYFCASGLVSGPGGMRTEAFFGQGTRLTVV.

The chain combines TRBV7-2 with TRBJ1-1; D gene uncertain. Germline lookup yields CDR1 SGHTA and CDR2 FQGNSA. The CDR3 runs to 13 residues. V lost 2 bases and J 5 bases, leaving 9 bases between the germline ends. CDR3 coding DNA: TGTGCCAGCAGCTTAATAGGGAGGACTGAAGCTTTCTTT. Its protein is CASSLIGRTEAFF.

The chain couples TRBV3-1 (or the pseudogene TRBV3-2) to TRBJ2-7, with TRBD2 matching 8 bases. Germline CDR1 and CDR2: LGHDT and YNNKEL (reference sequence). CDR3 length equals 16 residues. V was clipped by 4 bases and J by 4 bases; unmatched bases: 12. CDR3 sequence (DNA): TGTGCCAGCAGCCCCCACGGGACTAGGGGCCTTTACGAGCAGTACTTC. Translating it yields CASSPHGTRGLYEQYF.

V is TRBV27 and J is TRBJ2-7, with 8 bases matching TRBD1. J was trimmed by 3 bases and V by 4 bases; bases with no gene match: 5. This CDR3 comprises 14 residues. Germline V gene sequence: CDR1 MNHEY, CDR2 SMNVEV (reference sequence). The CDR3 DNA follows: TGTGCCAGCAGTTCTTCAGGGGGCATCTACGAGCAGTACTTC. Its translation: CASSSSGGIYEQYF.

The chain joins TRBV7-2 to TRBJ2-1; D uncertain. CDR1 SGHTA and CDR2 FQGNSA come from the germline V gene. V lost 5 bases, J lost 6 bases, and 8 bases lay in between. The CDR3 length is 12 residues. The CDR3 is CASSVNSNEQFF. CDR3 nucleotide sequence: TGTGCCAGCAGCGTGAACTCCAATGAGCAGTTCTTC.

This chain links TRBV30 with TRBJ2-3; a possible D gene is TRBD2 (6 bases). The CDR3 is 13 amino acids. The V gene lost 3 bases and the J gene lost 12 bases, with 19 bases spanning the gap. Germline V gene data show CDR1 as GTSNPN and CDR2 as SVGIG (reference sequence). The CDR3 sequence is CAWRRGGTGPQYF. CDR3 nucleotides: TGTGCCTGGAGGCGAGGCGGGACGGGCCCCCAGTATTTT.

V is TRBV19 and J is TRBJ1-2, with D possibly matching TRBD1 (6 bases). The CDR3 covers 13 residues. The germline V gene encodes CDR1 LNHDA and CDR2 SQIVND (reference sequence). V was clipped by 1 base and J by 8 bases, with 11 bases between them. CDR3 sequence (DNA): TGTGCCAGTAGTATAGGACAGGCCGGGGGCTACACCTTC. Protein product: CASSIGQAGGYTF. Filled out from reference TRBV19 and TRBJ1-2, the complete variable domain reads DGGITQSPKYLFRKEGQNVTLSCEQNLNHDAMYWYRQDPGQGLRLIYYSQIVNDFQKGDIAEGYSVSREKKESFPLTVTSAQKNPTAFYLCASSIGQAGGYTFGSGTRLTVV.

This clone showed up just a few times. The chain carries TRBV7-2 and TRBJ2-2; TRBD2 aligns across 7 bases. Trimming at V came to 3 bases and at J to 7 bases, leaving 5 bases not matched to a gene. The CDR3 is made up of 14 amino acids. CDR1 is SGHTA, CDR2 FQGNSA, per germline. This CDR3 is CASSLGREYGELFF. The CDR3 coding sequence is TGTGCCAGCAGCTTGGGGCGGGAGTACGGGGAGCTGTTTTTT.

The chain is built from TRBV28 and TRBJ1-6; maybe TRBD1 (6 bases). The CDR3 length is 13 residues. V gave up 4 bases and J gave up 5 bases, with 6 bases separating them. From germline, CDR1 is MDHEN and CDR2 SYDVKM. The CDR3 sequence is CASSWDNNSPLHF. CDR3 sequence (DNA): TGTGCCAGCAGTTGGGACAATAATTCACCCCTCCACTTT.

V usage is TRBV7-9 and J usage is TRBJ2-1, with 11 bases matching TRBD1. The CDR3 is made up of 15 amino acids. CDR1 and CDR2 from the germline V gene are SEHNR and FQNEAQ (reference sequence). V shed 4 bases and J 3 bases; nucleotides not matched to a gene: 2. The CDR3 loop reads CASSSGTGGYNEQFF. DNA for the CDR3: TGTGCCAGCAGCTCTGGGACAGGGGGCTACAATGAGCAGTTCTTC.

This chain connects TRBV9 to TRBJ1-1; tentatively, D is TRBD1 (5 bases). This CDR3 has 20 residues. In germline, CDR1 is SGDLS, CDR2 YYNGEE. V was trimmed by 1 base and J by 0 bases, leaving 25 bases between them. CDR3 sequence: CASSVYPPPGTGGLNTEAFF. The CDR3 DNA reads TGTGCCAGCAGCGTATATCCCCCTCCGGGGACGGGGGGTTTGAACACTGAAGCTTTCTTT.

V is TRBV5-1 and J is TRBJ1-4, with TRBD1 identical over 9 bases. The CDR3 loop spans 16 amino acids. The J segment lost 3 bases and the V segment lost 4 bases, leaving 7 bases of the junction unmatched. From germline, CDR1 is SGHRS and CDR2 YFSETQ. The CDR3 sequence: CASSADRGGPNEKLFF. CDR3 nucleotides: TGCGCCAGCAGCGCGGACAGGGGTGGGCCTAATGAAAAACTGTTTTTT.

The chain recombines TRBV19 with TRBJ1-5, with 7 bases aligning to TRBD1. Germline trimming cut 5 bases from V and 3 bases from J; bases unmatched to any gene: 7. The CDR3 covers 15 residues. CDR1 and CDR2 from the germline V gene are LNHDA and SQIVND (reference sequence). The CDR3 nucleotides are TGTGCCAGTAGTCCAGGGACAGTTAACAATCAGCCCCAGCATTTT. Translated: CASSPGTVNNQPQHF.

This chain uses TRBV6-5 with TRBJ1-3; D remains unclear. V lost 6 bases and J lost 0, with 9 bases in between. There are 14 residues in the CDR3. Germline V gives CDR1 MNHEY, CDR2 SVGAGI. The CDR3 DNA is TGTGCCAGCAGGGAGGGCTACTCTGGAAACACCATATATTTT. Protein sequence: CASREGYSGNTIYF.

The genes are TRBV5-1 and TRBJ1-1, with D possibly matching TRBD1 (5 bases). Germline CDR1 reads SGHRS; CDR2 reads YFSETQ. CDR3 size: 13 residues. Trimming took off 4 bases at V and 2 bases at J, with 9 bases between the two ends. CDR3 bases: TGCGCCAGCAGCCACGGGACTAACACTGAAGCTTTCTTT. Encoded protein: CASSHGTNTEAFF.

This chain links TRBV19 with TRBJ1-1; the D gene is possibly TRBD1 (6 bases). The CDR3 spans 13 residues. Trimming stripped 7 bases from V and 1 base from J, with 10 bases between. Germline-derived CDR1 and CDR2 are LNHDA and SQIVND (reference sequence). The CDR3 DNA is TGTGCCAGTACCCAGGGGCGGAACACTGAAGCTTTCTTT. This encodes CASTQGRNTEAFF. The variable domain in full, completed from reference TRBV19 and TRBJ1-1, reads DGGITQSPKYLFRKEGQNVTLSCEQNLNHDAMYWYRQDPGQGLRLIYYSQIVNDFQKGDIAEGYSVSREKKESFPLTVTSAQKNPTAFYLCASTQGRNTEAFFGQGTRLTVV.